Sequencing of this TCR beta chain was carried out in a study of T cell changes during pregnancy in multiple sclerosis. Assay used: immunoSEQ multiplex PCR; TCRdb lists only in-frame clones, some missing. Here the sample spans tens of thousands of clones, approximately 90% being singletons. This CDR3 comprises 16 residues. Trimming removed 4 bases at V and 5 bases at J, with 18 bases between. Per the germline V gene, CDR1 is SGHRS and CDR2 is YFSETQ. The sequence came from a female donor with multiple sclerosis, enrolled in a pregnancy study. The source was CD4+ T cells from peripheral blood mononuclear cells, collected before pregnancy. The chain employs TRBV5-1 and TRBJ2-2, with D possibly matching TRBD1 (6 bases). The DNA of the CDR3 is TGCGCCAGCAGCGCCGGACAGATCCTAAGGACCGGGGAGCTGTTTTTT. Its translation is CASSAGQILRTGELFF.